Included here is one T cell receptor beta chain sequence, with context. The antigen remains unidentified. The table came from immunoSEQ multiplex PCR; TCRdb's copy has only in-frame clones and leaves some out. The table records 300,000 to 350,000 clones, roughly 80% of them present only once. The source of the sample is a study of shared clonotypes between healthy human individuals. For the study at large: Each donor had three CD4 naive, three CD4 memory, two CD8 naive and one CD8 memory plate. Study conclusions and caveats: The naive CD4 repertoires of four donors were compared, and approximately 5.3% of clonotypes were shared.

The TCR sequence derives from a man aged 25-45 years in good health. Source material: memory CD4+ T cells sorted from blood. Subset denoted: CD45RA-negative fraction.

CDR3 in amino acids: CASSPLMNEQFF. The CDR3, as DNA: TGCGCCAGCAGCCCCCTTATGAATGAGCAGTTCTTC. The chain uses TRBV5-1 and TRBJ2-1; D is undetermined. Trimming took off 4 bases at V and 7 bases at J, with 9 bases between the two ends. This CDR3 has 12 amino acids. Looked up from germline, CDR1 is SGHRS and CDR2 is YFSETQ.